The clone carrying this T cell receptor (beta chain) was seen more than once but under ten times. Antigen: not known. One junction end disagrees with the germline gene, perhaps due to a read error. The data originate from a study of blood T cells in healthy people across ages. Study conclusions and caveats: Conclusively comparing naive with antigen-experienced cells was impossible with unsorted PBMCs.

Every sample yielded at least 6 million isolated PBMCs. Together with a sample-barcoded 5' primer, a J-beta primer mix was included in a second PCR lasting about 7 to 11 cycles. TCRdb independently ran MiXCR on the 5' RACE reads; one entry per CDR3 protein. The table includes 1.5 million to 2 million distinct CDR3 sequences, about 30% detected once. CDR1 SGDLS and CDR2 YYNGEE come from the germline V gene. The CDR3 covers 17 residues. This receptor was obtained from a woman in her 30s in good health. The sequenced sample consisted of blood. The J gene is TRBJ2-1, the V gene TRBV9; D is possibly TRBD1 (6 bases). CDR3 bases: TGTGCCAGTCCGACCGTGGAAGCGGACAGCTCCTGCAATGAGCAGTTCTTC. It encodes CASPTVEADSSCNEQFF.